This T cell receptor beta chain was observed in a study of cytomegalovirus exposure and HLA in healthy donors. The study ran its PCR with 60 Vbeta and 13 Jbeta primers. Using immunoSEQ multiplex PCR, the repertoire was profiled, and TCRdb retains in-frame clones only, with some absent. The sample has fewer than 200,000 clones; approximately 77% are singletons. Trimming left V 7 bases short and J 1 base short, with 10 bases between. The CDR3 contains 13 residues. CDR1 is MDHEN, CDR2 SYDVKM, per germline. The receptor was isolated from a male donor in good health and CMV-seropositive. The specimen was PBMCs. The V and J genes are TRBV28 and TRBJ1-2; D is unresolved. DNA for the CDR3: TGTGCCAGCAAAGCGGGCCTTAACTATGGCTACACCTTC. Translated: CASKAGLNYGYTF.